This TCR beta chain was observed in a study of metastatic and nonmetastatic thyroid tumors. Using MiXCR, TCRdb reanalyzed the PCR reads. The repertoire holds about 30,000 clones, with around 17% as singletons. Nobody among the patients had been given any treatment before thyroid surgery. The CDR3 sequence is 15 residues long. Per the germline V gene, CDR1 is SGHTA and CDR2 is FQGTGA. This clone came up many times. A single base separates this from a much larger clone, so it may be a read error. The sample holds other DNA sequences that translate to the same CDR3. This TCR came from a female donor with papillary thyroid cancer or a benign thyroid nodule (not recorded which). Some clones in this sample may be carry-over from other donors' samples. Sequenced sample: blood. This chain uses TRBV7-3 with TRBJ2-3, with a tentative D call TRBD2 (5 bases). In nucleotides, the CDR3 is TGTGCCAGCAGCTTAACAGGAGGAACCACAGATACGCAGTACTTT. It encodes CASSLTGGTTDTQYF.